This T cell receptor beta chain was observed in a study of cytomegalovirus exposure and HLA in healthy donors. Notes on the study in general: Among the sequence variants, a highly shared cluster was likely an artifact of sequencing. For most TCR beta V segments, an earlier analysis put the productive rate at about 87% or about 30% of the time.

Vbeta (60) and Jbeta (13) primers were used in the PCR. Measured with immunoSEQ multiplex PCR; TCRdb has only the in-frame clones, and not every one. This table holds 180,000 or so clones, roughly 77% found once. As regards this clone: The antigen is not known.

This CDR3 is built from 17 residues. Germline V gives CDR1 SGHTA, CDR2 FQGTGA. Trimming shortened V by 6 bases and J by 0 bases, and 18 bases separated the two germline ends. The sample comprised PBMCs. The TCR sequence derives from a woman in her thirties or forties in good health and CMV-seropositive. The chain uses TRBV7-3 and TRBJ2-1; maybe TRBD2 (6 bases). CDR3 coding DNA: TGTGCCAGCAGGTCCCTTCTAGCGACGAGCTCCTACAATGAGCAGTTCTTC. Protein product: CASRSLLATSSYNEQFF. Filled out from reference TRBV7-3 and TRBJ2-1, the complete variable domain reads GAGVSQTPSNKVTEKGKYVELRCDPISGHTALYWYRQSLGQGPEFLIYFQGTGAADDSGLPNDRFFAVRPEGSVSTLKIQRTERGDSAVYLCASRSLLATSSYNEQFFGPGTRLTVL.